This T cell receptor beta chain stems from a study of blood T cell repertoires in COVID-19. Study information: Samples taken during acute and convalescent COVID-19 were collected in the United States, Italy and Spain. From T cells, B-cell-depleted T cells, or PBMCs came the material, which was cDNA or gDNA.

This clone turned up a few times. Trimming pared 2 bases from V and 3 bases from J, leaving 11 bases between. The CDR3 spans 15 residues. The V gene's germline CDR1 is MNHEY and CDR2 SVGEGT. In the authors' workflow: Amplification of reference gene primers was used by the study to estimate nucleated cell counts. Sequencing used immunoSEQ multiplex PCR; TCRdb keeps in-frame clones, though not all of them. V and J calls and clone size are as listed in that table; D and trimming were resolved from the DNA. The sample yields under 200,000 clones, around 84% seen once. The chain joins TRBV6-2 or TRBV6-3 to TRBJ1-5; D is possibly TRBD1 (6 bases). This receptor was taken from a woman at least 80 years old with acute or convalescent COVID-19. Input material: peripheral blood. The CDR3 nucleotides are TGTGCCAGCAGTTACACCGACAGGTTCAATCAGCCCCAGCATTTT. Its protein is CASSYTDRFNQPQHF.